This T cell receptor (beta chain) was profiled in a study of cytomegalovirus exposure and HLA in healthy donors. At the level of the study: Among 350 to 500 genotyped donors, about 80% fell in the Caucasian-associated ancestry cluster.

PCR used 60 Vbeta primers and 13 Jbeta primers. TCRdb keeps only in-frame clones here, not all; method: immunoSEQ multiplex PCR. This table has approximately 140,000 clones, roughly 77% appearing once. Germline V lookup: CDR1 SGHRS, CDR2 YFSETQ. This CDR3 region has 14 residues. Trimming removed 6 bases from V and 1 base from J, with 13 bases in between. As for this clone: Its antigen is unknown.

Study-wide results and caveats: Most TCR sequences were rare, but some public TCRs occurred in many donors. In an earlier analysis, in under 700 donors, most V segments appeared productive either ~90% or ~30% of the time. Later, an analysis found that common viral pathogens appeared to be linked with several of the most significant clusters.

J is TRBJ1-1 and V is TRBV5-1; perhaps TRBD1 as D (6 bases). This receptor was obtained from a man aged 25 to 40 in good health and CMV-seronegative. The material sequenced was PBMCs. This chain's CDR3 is CASTKGTQNTEAFF. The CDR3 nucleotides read TGCGCCAGCACGAAAGGGACACAGAACACTGAAGCTTTCTTT.